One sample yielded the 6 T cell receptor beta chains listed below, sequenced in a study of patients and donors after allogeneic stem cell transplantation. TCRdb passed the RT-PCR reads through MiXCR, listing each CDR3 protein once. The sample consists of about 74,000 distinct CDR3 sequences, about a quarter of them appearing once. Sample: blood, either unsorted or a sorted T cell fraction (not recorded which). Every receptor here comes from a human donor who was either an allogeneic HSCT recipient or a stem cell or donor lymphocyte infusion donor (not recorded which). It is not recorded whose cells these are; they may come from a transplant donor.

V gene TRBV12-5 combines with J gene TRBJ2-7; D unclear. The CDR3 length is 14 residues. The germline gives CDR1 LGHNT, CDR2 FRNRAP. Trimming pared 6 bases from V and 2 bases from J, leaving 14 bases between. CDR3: CASGPARNTYEQYF. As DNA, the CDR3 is TGTGCTAGTGGACCCGCGAGGAACACCTACGAGCAGTACTTC.

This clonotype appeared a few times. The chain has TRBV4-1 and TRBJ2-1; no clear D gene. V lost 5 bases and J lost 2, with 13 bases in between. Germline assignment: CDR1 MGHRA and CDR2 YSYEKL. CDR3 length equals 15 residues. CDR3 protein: CASSSWTATYNEQFF. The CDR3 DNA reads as TGCGCCAGCAGCAGCTGGACCGCCACCTACAATGAGCAGTTCTTC.

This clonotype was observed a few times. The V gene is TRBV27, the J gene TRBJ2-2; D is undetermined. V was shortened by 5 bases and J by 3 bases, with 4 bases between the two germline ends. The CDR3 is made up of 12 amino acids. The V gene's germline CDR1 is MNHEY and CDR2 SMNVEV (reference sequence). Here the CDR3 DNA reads TGTGCCAGCAGTAGGGACACCGGGGAGCTGTTTTTT. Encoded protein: CASSRDTGELFF.

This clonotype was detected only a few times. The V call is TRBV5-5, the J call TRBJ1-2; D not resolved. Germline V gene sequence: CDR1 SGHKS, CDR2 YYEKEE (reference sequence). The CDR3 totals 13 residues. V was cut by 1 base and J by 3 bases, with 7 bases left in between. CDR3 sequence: CASSLLWDYGYTF. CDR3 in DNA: TGTGCCAGCAGCTTGCTTTGGGACTATGGCTACACCTTC.

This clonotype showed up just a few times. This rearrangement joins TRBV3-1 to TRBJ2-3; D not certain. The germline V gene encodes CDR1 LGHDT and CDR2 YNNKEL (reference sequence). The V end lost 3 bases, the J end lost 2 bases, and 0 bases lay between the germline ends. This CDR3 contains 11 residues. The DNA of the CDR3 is TGTGCCAGCAGCCACACAGATACGCAGTATTTT. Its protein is CASSHTDTQYF.

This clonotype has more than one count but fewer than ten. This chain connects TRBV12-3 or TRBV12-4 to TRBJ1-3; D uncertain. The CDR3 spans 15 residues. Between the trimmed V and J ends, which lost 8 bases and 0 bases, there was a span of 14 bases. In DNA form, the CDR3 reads TGTGCCAGCGACCCTGGTCTGTACTCTGGAAACACCATATATTTT. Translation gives CASDPGLYSGNTIYF.